The sequence of this T cell receptor (beta chain) was determined in a study of metastatic and nonmetastatic thyroid tumors. In the study overall: Repertoire data that came from the blood and tumor or nodule tissue of malignant and benign thyroid patients were compared. Study conclusions and caveats: Across blood and tumor, TCR beta diversity in malignant thyroid tumors was reportedly significantly higher than in benign nodules.

This clone was recorded a few times. What it binds is unknown. V was pared by 3 bases and J by 7 bases, with 6 bases of the junction left unmatched. The CDR3 spans 15 residues. Germline V gene sequence: CDR1 MDHEN, CDR2 SYDVKM. Each patient went into thyroid surgery without having received any treatment. Under the authors' procedure: For papillary thyroid cancer, a distant-metastasis classifier was constructed from CDR3 differences observed across clinicopathological groups. TCRdb reprocessed the PCR reads via MiXCR. These V and J calls originate from TCRdb's pipeline instead of the authors' own analysis. This table has some 42,000 clones, under 30% appearing once.

The sample comprised blood. The chain is built from TRBV28 and TRBJ2-7, with TRBD2 identical over 13 bases. This TCR derives from a male donor with papillary thyroid cancer or a benign thyroid nodule (not recorded which). Some clones in this sample may be carry-over from other donors' samples. CDR3 sequence (DNA): TGTGCCAGCAGTTTTGGACTAGCGGGAGTTCGGGAGCAGTACTTC. Translated, it gives CASSFGLAGVREQYF.